This entry lists 4 T cell receptor beta chains sequenced from one sample in a study of blood T cell repertoires in COVID-19. Produced via immunoSEQ multiplex PCR; TCRdb's table is partial and in-frame only. The repertoire holds 120,000 to 150,000 clones, with 75% to 90% as singletons. Sequencing was done on a sample of peripheral blood. Receptor source: a woman of 80 years or more with acute or convalescent COVID-19.

The V and J genes are TRBV28 and TRBJ1-1; D call uncertain. The CDR3 runs 14 residues. Germline V gene sequence: CDR1 MDHEN, CDR2 SYDVKM. Trimming removed 3 bases at V and 1 base at J, with 9 bases between. CDR3 region: CASSFHRPNTEAFF. CDR3 sequence (DNA): TGTGCCAGCAGTTTCCACAGACCGAACACTGAAGCTTTCTTT.

The chain uses TRBV27 and TRBJ1-2; D is unclear. The CDR3 loop spans 13 amino acids. Germline V gene lookup returns CDR1 MNHEY and CDR2 SMNVEV (reference sequence). V was cut by 5 bases and J by 4 bases, with 11 bases left in between. CDR3 bases: TGTGCCAGCAGTCGCAGTGGAGTCTATGGCTACACCTTC. Translation gives CASSRSGVYGYTF.

This chain links TRBV4-1 with TRBJ2-3, with D maybe TRBD2 (5 bases). The V gene lost 1 base and the J gene lost 4 bases, with 15 bases spanning the gap. This CDR3 has 16 amino acids. Germline-derived CDR1 and CDR2 are MGHRA and YSYEKL. CDR3 nucleotides: TGCGCCAGCAGCCAAGTCCTCCCAGGAGGTGCAGATACGCAGTATTTT. Translation gives CASSQVLPGGADTQYF.

This sequence joins TRBV6-5 and TRBJ1-5; TRBD1 is a possible D gene (5 bases). V lost 6 bases, J lost 1 base, and 13 bases lay in between. This CDR3 has 15 residues. Germline CDR1 and CDR2: MNHEY and SVGAGI. In nucleotides, the CDR3 is TGTGCCAGCAGAGATTGGGGGGGAAGCAATCAGCCCCAGCATTTT. It specifies CASRDWGGSNQPQHF.